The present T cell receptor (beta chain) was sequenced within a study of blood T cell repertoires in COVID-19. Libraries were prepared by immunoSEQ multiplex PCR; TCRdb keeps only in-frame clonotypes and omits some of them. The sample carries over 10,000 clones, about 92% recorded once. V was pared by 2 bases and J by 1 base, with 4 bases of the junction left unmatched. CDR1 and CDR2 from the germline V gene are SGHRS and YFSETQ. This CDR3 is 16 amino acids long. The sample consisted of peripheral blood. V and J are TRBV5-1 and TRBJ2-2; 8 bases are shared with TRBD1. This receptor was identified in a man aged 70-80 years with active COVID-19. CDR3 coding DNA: TGCGCCAGCAGCTTAGGACAGGGTTTGAACACCGGGGAGCTGTTTTTT. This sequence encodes CASSLGQGLNTGELFF.